One sample yielded the 9 T cell receptor beta chains listed below, sequenced in a study of graft-versus-host responses after intestinal transplantation. Processed graft tissue released its intraepithelial and lamina propria lymphocytes. The repertoire was sequenced with immunoSEQ multiplex PCR; TCRdb's copy has only in-frame clones and lacks some. Of 60,000 to 65,000 clones in the sample, approximately 91% were seen once. The specimen was ileum tissue, collected more than 350 days after transplant. Receptor source: a human patient who received an intestinal transplant, so some T cells may come from the graft donor.

The V gene is TRBV5-1, the J gene TRBJ2-3; 7 nucleotides align to TRBD2. Unmatched junction bases numbered 12, after V lost 4 bases and J lost 1 base. Germline V gene sequence: CDR1 SGHRS, CDR2 YFSETQ. The CDR3 is made up of 17 amino acids. The CDR3 sequence: CASSLALTGGGTDTQYF. DNA of the CDR3: TGCGCCAGCAGCCTTGCCTTGACGGGAGGAGGCACAGATACGCAGTATTTT. Complete variable domain (other parts from reference TRBV5-1 and TRBJ2-3): KAGVTQTPRYLIKTRGQQVTLSCSPISGHRSVSWYQQTPGQGLQFLFEYFSETQRNKGNFPGRFSGRQFSNSRSEMNVSTLELGDSALYLCASSLALTGGGTDTQYFGPGTRLTVL.

The gene calls are TRBV11-3 and TRBJ1-2; tentatively, D is TRBD1 (5 bases). CDR3 length equals 13 residues. V was shortened by 2 bases and J by 6 bases, with 10 bases between the two germline ends. In germline, CDR1 is SGHNT, CDR2 YENEEA. This CDR3 is CASSLRQGNGYTF. The CDR3 bases are TGTGCCAGCAGCTTAAGGCAGGGAAATGGCTACACCTTC. The whole variable domain, filled in from reference TRBV11-3 and TRBJ1-2, reads EAGVVQSPRYKIIEKKQPVAFWCNPISGHNTLYWYLQNLGQGPELLIRYENEEAVDDSQLPKDRFSAERLKGVDSTLKIQPAELGDSAVYLCASSLRQGNGYTFGSGTRLTVV.

This clone has just a few counts. This chain connects TRBV2 to TRBJ2-1, with D possibly being TRBD1 (5 bases). V gave up 8 bases and J gave up 3 bases, with 11 bases separating them. This CDR3 contains 13 residues. Germline V gives CDR1 SNHLY, CDR2 FYNNEI. The CDR3 loop is CASQVDSYNEQFF. CDR3 DNA: TGTGCCAGCCAAGTAGACAGCTACAATGAGCAGTTCTTC.

The chain has TRBV28 and TRBJ1-1; TRBD1 is a possible D gene (6 bases). Looked up from germline, CDR1 is MDHEN and CDR2 is SYDVKM. Trimming stripped 3 bases from V and 3 bases from J, with 11 bases between. The CDR3 is made up of 14 amino acids. The CDR3: CASSLVQGYTEAFF. DNA for the CDR3: TGTGCCAGCAGTTTGGTCCAGGGGTACACTGAAGCTTTCTTT.

This chain connects TRBV9 to TRBJ2-1; 7 bases align to TRBD2. This CDR3 has 16 amino acids. CDR1 is SGDLS and CDR2 is YYNGEE in the germline V gene. V dropped 0 bases and J dropped 0; count of bases not matched to a gene: 3. Here the CDR3 reads CASSVDGGGSYNEQFF. The CDR3 nucleotides are TGTGCCAGCAGCGTAGATGGCGGGGGCTCCTACAATGAGCAGTTCTTC.

This sequence joins TRBV5-6 and TRBJ1-4; maybe TRBD1 (6 bases). The germline gives CDR1 SGHDT, CDR2 YYEEEE. This CDR3 spans 15 amino acids. The ends were cut back, 1 base at V and 4 bases at J, with 11 bases in the middle. The CDR3 loop reads CASSLWGPINEKLFF. CDR3 nucleotides: TGTGCCAGCAGCTTGTGGGGGCCTATTAATGAAAAACTGTTTTTT.

This clone has only one observation. The genes are TRBV29-1 and TRBJ2-3; TRBD1 matches at 10 bases. V was clipped by 7 bases and J by 6 bases; unmatched bases: 4. The length of the CDR3 is 12 residues. Germline CDR1 and CDR2: SQVTM and ANQGSEA. This chain's CDR3 is CSGDRGPDTQYF. The CDR3, as DNA: TGCAGCGGAGACAGGGGGCCCGATACGCAGTATTTT.

The chain links TRBV9 to TRBJ2-7; 10 nucleotides align to TRBD2. The CDR3 covers 17 residues. The germline V gene encodes CDR1 SGDLS and CDR2 YYNGEE. V shed 0 bases, J shed 3 bases, and the junction held 9 bases outside the gene matches. The CDR3 sequence: CASSVGAGGPYSYEQYF. CDR3 sequence (DNA): TGTGCCAGCAGCGTAGGAGCGGGGGGGCCTTATAGCTACGAGCAGTACTTC.

The chain combines TRBV2 with TRBJ1-5; 9 nucleotides align to TRBD1. After removal of 6 bases from V and 6 bases from J, the junction contained 6 bases not matched to a gene. The germline V gene has CDR1 SNHLY and CDR2 FYNNEI. This CDR3 is built from 14 residues. The CDR3 loop is CASSLDRGGQPQHF. The CDR3 DNA reads TGTGCCAGCAGCCTGGACAGGGGTGGTCAGCCCCAGCATTTT.